Included here is one T cell receptor beta chain sequence, with context. The record originates from a study of cytomegalovirus exposure and HLA in healthy donors. The PCR contained 60 Vbeta and 13 Jbeta primers. Clones were sequenced by immunoSEQ multiplex PCR, and TCRdb holds only the in-frame ones, with some missing. This sample's table reports roughly 70,000 clones. The clonotype originates from a female donor in good health and CMV-seropositive. The sample consisted of PBMCs.

CDR3 sequence (DNA): TGTGCCTGGAGCGAACGAAGGACAGGGCAAGGCTACACCTTC. It specifies CAWSERRTGQGYTF. This chain connects TRBV30 to TRBJ1-2; 8 nucleotides match TRBD1. Losses at the gene ends were 3 bases for V and 8 bases for J; bases not matched to a gene: 11. CDR3 length: 14 amino acids. The V gene's germline CDR1 is GTSNPN and CDR2 SVGIG (reference sequence).